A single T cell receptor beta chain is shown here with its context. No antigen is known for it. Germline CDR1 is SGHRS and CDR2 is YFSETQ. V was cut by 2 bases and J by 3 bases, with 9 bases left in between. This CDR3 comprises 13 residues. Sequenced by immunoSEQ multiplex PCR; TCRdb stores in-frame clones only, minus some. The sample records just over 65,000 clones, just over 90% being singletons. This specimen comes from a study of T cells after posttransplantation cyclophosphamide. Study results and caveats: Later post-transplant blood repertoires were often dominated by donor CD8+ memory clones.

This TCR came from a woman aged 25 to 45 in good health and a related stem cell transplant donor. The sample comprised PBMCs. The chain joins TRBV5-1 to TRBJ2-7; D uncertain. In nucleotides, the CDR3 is TGCGCCAGCAGCTTACAAGGCGGCTACGAGCAGTACTTC. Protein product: CASSLQGGYEQYF.